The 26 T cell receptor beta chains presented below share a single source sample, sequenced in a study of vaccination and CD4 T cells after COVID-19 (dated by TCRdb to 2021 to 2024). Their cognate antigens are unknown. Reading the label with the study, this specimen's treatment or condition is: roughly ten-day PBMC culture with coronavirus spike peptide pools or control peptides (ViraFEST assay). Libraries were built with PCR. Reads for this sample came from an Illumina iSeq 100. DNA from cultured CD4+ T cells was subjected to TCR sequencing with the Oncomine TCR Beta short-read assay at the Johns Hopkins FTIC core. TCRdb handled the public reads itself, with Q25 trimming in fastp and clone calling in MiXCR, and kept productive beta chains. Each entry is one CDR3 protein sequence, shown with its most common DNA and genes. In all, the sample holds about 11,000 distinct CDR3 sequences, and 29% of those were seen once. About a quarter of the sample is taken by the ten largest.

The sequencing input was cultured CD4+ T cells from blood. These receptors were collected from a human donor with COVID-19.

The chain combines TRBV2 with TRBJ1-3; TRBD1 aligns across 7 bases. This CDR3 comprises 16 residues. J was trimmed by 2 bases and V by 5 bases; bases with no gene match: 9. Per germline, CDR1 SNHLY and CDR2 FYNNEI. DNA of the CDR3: TGTGCCAGCAGTCAAACAGGGGAGTCCGCTGGAAACACCATATATTTT. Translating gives CASSQTGESAGNTIYF.

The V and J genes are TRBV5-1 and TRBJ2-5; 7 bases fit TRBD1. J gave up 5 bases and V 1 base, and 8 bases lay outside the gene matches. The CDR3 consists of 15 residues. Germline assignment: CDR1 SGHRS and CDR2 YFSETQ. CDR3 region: CASSLSKTGWETQYF. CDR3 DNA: TGCGCCAGCAGCTTGTCGAAGACAGGGTGGGAGACCCAGTACTTC.

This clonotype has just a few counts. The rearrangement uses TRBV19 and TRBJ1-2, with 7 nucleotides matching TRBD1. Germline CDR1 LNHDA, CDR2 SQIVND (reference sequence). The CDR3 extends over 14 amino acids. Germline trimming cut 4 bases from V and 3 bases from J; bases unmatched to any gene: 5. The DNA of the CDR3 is TGTGCCAGTAGTACGGGACAGACCCACTATGGCTACACCTTC. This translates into CASSTGQTHYGYTF.

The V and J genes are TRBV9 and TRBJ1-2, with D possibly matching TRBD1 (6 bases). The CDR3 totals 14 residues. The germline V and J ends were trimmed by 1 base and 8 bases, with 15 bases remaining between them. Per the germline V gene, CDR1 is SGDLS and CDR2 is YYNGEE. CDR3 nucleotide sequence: TGTGCCAGCAGCGTAACCACAGGGCTGTGGGGCTACACCTTC. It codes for CASSVTTGLWGYTF.

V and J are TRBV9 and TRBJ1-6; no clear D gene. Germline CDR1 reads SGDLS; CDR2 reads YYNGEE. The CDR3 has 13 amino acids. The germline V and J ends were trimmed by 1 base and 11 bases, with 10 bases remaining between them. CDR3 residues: CASSVTLTAPLHF. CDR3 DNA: TGTGCCAGCAGCGTAACCCTGACGGCACCCCTCCACTTT.

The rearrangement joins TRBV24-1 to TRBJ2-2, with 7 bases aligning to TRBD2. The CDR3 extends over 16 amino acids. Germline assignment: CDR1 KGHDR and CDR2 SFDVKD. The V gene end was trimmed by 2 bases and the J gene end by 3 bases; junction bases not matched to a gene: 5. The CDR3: CATSDSSGKYTGELFF. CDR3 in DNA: TGTGCCACCAGTGATTCGAGCGGGAAATACACCGGGGAGCTGTTTTTT.

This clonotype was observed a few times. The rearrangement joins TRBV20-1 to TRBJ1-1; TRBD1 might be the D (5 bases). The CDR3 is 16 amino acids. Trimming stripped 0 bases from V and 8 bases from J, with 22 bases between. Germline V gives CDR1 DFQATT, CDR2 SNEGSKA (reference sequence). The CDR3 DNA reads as TGCAGTGCTAGAGATTTCGGGGCCCCGAAAGTTCGAGAAGCTTTCTTT. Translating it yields CSARDFGAPKVREAFF.

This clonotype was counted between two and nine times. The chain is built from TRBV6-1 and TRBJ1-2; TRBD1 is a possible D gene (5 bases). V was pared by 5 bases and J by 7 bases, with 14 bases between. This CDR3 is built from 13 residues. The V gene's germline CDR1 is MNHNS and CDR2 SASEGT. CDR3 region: CASSRQGFGGYTF. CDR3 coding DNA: TGTGCCAGCAGTCGGCAGGGCTTTGGTGGCTACACCTTC.

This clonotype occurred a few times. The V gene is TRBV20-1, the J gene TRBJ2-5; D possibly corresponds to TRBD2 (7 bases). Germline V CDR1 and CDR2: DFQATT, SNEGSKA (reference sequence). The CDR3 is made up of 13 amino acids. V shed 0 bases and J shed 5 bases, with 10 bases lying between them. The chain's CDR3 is CSAREGGGETQYF. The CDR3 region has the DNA TGCAGTGCTAGAGAAGGGGGAGGGGAGACCCAGTACTTC.

CDR3: CASSPRDRMMNTEAFF. CDR3 coding DNA: TGTGCCAGCAGTCCCCGGGACAGGATGATGAACACTGAAGCTTTCTTT. The V call is TRBV6-1, the J call TRBJ1-1, with TRBD1 identical over 8 bases. Germline V CDR1 and CDR2: MNHNS, SASEGT. CDR3 size: 16 residues. V lost 5 bases and J lost 0; bases outside the gene matches: 8.

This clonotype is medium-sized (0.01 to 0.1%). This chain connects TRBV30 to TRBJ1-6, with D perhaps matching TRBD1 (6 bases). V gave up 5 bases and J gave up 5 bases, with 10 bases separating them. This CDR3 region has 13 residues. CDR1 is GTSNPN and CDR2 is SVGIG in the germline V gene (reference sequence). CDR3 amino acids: CAWQGQHNSPLHF. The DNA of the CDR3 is TGTGCCTGGCAGGGGCAGCATAATTCACCCCTCCACTTT.

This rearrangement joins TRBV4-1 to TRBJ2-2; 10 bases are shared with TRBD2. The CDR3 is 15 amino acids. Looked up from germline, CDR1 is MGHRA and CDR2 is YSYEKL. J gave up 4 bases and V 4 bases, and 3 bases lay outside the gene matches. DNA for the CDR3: TGCGCCAGCAGCCTAGCGGGGGGAGCCACCGGGGAGCTGTTTTTT. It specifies CASSLAGGATGELFF.

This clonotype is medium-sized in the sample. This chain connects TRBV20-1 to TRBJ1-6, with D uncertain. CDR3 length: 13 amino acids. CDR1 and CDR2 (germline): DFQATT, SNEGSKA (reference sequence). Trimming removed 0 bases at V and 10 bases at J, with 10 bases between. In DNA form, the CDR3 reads TGCAGTGCTAGAGATAGGGTCTGGTCACCCCTCCACTTT. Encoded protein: CSARDRVWSPLHF.

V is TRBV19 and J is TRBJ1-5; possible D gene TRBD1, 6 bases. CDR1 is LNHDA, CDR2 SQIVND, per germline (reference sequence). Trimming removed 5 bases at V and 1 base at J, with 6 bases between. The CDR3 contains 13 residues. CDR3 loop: CASSGQSNQPQHF. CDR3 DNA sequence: TGTGCCAGTAGTGGACAGAGCAATCAGCCCCAGCATTTT.

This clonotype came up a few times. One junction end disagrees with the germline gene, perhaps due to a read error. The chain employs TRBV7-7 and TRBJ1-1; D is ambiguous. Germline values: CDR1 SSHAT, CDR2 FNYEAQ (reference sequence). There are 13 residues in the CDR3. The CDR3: CASSSTRNTEAFF. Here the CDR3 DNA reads TGTGCTAGCAGCTCAACACGGAACACTGAAGCTTTCTTT.

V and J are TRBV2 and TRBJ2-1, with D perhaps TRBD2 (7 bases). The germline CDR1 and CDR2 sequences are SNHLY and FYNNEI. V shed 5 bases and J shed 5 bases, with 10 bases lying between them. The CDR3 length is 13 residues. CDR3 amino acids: CASSRGADNEQFF. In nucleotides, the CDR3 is TGTGCCAGCAGTCGGGGGGCGGACAATGAGCAGTTCTTC.

The CDR3 spells CASSTGTLAGEETQYF. The CDR3 DNA sequence: TGTGCCAGCAGCACTGGGACCCTAGCGGGGGAAGAGACCCAGTACTTC. The gene calls are TRBV11-1 and TRBJ2-5; TRBD2 agrees at 10 bases. Germline values: CDR1 SGHAT, CDR2 FQDESV (reference sequence). V lost 5 bases to trimming and J lost 3 bases; unmatched junction nucleotides: 9. The CDR3 is made up of 16 amino acids.

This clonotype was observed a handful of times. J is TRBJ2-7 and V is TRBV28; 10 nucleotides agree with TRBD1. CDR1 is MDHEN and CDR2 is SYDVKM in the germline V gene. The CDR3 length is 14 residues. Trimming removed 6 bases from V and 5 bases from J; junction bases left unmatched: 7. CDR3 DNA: TGTGCCAGCAGACCGGGACAGGGGTTCCACGAGCAGTACTTC. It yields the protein CASRPGQGFHEQYF.

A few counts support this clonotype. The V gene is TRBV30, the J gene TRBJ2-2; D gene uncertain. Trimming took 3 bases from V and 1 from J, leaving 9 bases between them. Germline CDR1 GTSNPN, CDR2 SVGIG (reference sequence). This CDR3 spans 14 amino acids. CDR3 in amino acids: CAWRGIKNTGELFF. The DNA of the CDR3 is TGTGCCTGGAGGGGGATCAAGAACACCGGGGAGCTGTTTTTT. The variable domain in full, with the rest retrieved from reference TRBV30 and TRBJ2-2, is SQTIHQWPATLVQPVGSPLSLECTVEGTSNPNLYWYRQAAGRGLQLLFYSVGIGQISSEVPQNLSASRPQDRQFILSSKKLLLSDSGFYLCAWRGIKNTGELFFGEGSRLTVL.

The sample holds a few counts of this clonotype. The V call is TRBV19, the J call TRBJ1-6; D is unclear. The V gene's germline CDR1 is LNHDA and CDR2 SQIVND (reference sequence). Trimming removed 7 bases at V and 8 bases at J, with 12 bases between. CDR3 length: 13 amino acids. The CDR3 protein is CASNPWSDSPLHF. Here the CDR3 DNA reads TGTGCCAGTAACCCGTGGTCCGATTCACCCCTCCACTTT.

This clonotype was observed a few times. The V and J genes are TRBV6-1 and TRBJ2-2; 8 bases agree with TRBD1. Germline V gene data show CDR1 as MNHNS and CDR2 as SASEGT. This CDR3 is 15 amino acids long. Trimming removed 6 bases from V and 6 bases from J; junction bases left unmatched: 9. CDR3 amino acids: CASRPRGQGAGELFF. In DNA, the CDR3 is TGTGCCAGCAGACCACGTGGACAGGGCGCCGGGGAGCTGTTTTTT.

CDR3 protein: CASSMGGADQPQHF. In nucleotides, the CDR3 is TGTGCCAGTAGTATGGGGGGCGCGGATCAGCCCCAGCATTTT. V usage is TRBV19 and J usage is TRBJ1-5; D is possibly TRBD1 (6 bases). V was shortened by 3 bases and J by 5 bases, with 11 bases between the two germline ends. Germline CDR1 LNHDA, CDR2 SQIVND (reference sequence). There are 14 residues in the CDR3.

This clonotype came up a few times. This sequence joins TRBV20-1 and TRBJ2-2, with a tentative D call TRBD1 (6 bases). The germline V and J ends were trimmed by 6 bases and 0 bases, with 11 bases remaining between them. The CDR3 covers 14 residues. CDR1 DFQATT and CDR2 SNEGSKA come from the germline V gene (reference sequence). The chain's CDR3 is CSAPDRANTGELFF. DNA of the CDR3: TGCAGTGCCCCGGACAGAGCGAACACCGGGGAGCTGTTTTTT.

CDR3 amino acids: CSAPVGGGRETQYF. In nucleotides, the CDR3 is TGCAGTGCCCCCGTGGGAGGGGGACGGGAGACCCAGTACTTC. The chain employs TRBV20-1 and TRBJ2-5; tentative D call: TRBD2 (7 bases). The CDR3 covers 14 residues. Germline CDR1 is DFQATT and CDR2 is SNEGSKA (reference sequence). With 6 bases removed from V and 5 bases from J, the gap between germline ends came to 19 bases.

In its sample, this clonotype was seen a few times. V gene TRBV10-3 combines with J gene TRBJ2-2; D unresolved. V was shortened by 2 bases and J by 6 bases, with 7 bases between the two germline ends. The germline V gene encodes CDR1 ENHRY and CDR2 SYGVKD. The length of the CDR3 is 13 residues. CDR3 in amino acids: CAISEAEPGELFF. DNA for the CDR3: TGTGCCATCAGTGAGGCTGAGCCCGGGGAGCTGTTTTTT.

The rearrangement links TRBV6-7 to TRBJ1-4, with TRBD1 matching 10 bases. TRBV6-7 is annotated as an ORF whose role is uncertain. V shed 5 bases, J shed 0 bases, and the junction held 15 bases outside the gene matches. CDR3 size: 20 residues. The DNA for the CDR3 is TGTGCCAGCAGTACCACCCGGACAGGGGGGGGGATTGCAACTAATGAAAAACTGTTTTTT. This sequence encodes CASSTTRTGGGIATNEKLFF.